Given below is one T cell receptor (beta chain) in context. TCRdb's copy holds only in-frame clones and misses some; the assay was immunoSEQ multiplex PCR. The sample lists under 140,000 clones; roughly 90% were seen once. The CDR3 length is 13 residues. V dropped 4 bases and J dropped 11; count of bases not matched to a gene: 9. This sample was included in a study of control samples from healthy donors and cancer patients. The sequencing sample was made of PBMCs. The origin of this receptor is a woman aged 55 to 70 with lung cancer. This sequence joins TRBV12-3 or TRBV12-4 and TRBJ2-5; 8 nucleotides align to TRBD1. This CDR3 is CASSSDRGAPQYF. The DNA for the CDR3 is TGTGCCAGCAGTTCCGACAGGGGCGCCCCTCAGTACTTC.